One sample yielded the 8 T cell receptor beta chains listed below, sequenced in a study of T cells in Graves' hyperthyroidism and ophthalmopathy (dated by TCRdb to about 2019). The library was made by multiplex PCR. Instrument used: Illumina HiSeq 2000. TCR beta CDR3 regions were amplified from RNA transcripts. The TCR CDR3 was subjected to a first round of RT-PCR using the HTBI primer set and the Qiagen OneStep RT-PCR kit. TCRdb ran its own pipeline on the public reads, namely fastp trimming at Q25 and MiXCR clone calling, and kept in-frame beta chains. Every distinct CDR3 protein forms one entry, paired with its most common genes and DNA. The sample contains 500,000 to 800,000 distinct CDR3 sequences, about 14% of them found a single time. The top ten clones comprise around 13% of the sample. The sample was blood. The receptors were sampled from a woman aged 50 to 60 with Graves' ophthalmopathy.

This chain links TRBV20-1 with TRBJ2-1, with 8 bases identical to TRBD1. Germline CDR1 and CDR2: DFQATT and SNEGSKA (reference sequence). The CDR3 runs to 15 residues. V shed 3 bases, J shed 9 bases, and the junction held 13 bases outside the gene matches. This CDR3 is CSASTTDRGLVEQFF. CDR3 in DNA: TGCAGTGCTAGCACTACCGACAGGGGACTTGTTGAGCAGTTCTTC.

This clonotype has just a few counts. The CDR3 DNA sequence: TGTGCCAGTAGTATAGTTTCTAGCGGGAGCTCCTACAATGAGCAGTTCTTC. Its translation: CASSIVSSGSSYNEQFF. V and J are TRBV19 and TRBJ2-1; 10 bases match TRBD2. This CDR3 spans 17 amino acids. Germline-derived CDR1 and CDR2 are LNHDA and SQIVND (reference sequence). Germline trimming cut 1 base from V and 0 bases from J; bases unmatched to any gene: 3.

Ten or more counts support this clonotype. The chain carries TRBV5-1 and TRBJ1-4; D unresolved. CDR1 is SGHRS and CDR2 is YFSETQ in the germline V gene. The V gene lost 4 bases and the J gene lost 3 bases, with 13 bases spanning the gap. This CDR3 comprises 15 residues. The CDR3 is CASSGIGQANEKLFF. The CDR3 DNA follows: TGCGCCAGCAGCGGCATCGGGCAGGCTAATGAAAAACTGTTTTTT.

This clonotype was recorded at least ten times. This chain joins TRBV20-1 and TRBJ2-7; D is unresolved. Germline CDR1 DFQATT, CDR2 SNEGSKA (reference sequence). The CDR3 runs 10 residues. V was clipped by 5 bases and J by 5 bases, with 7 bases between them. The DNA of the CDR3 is TGCAGTGCTGGGAAGGACGAGCAGTACTTC. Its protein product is CSAGKDEQYF.

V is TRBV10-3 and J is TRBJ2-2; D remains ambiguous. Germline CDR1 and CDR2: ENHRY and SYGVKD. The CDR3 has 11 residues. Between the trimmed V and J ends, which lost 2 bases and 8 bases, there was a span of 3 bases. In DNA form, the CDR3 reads TGTGCCATCAGTGAGCCTGGGGAGCTGTTTTTT. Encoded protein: CAISEPGELFF.

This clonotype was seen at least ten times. This chain's CDR3 is CATSRDTRGLGQPQHF. CDR3 DNA sequence: TGTGCCACCAGCAGAGATACCAGGGGATTAGGCCAGCCCCAGCATTTT. This sequence joins TRBV15 and TRBJ1-5; TRBD1 might be the D (6 bases). Germline assignment: CDR1 LNHNV and CDR2 YYDKDF (reference sequence). The V end lost 0 bases, the J end lost 7 bases, and 16 bases lay between the germline ends. CDR3 length equals 16 residues.

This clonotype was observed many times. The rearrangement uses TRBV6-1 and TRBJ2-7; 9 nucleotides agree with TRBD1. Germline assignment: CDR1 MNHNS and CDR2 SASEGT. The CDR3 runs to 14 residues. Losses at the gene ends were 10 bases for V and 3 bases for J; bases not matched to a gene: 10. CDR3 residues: CATKPGQGYYEQYF. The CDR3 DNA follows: TGTGCCACCAAACCGGGACAGGGATACTACGAGCAGTACTTC.

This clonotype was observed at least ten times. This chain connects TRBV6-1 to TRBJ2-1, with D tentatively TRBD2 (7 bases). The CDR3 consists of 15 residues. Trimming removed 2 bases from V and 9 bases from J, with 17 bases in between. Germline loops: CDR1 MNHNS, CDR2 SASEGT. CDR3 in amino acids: CASSEYAGEGGEQFF. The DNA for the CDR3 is TGTGCCAGCAGTGAATATGCGGGAGAAGGGGGTGAGCAGTTCTTC.